These T cell receptor beta chains were read from a single sample in a study of CD8+CD57+ T cells in acquired aplastic anemia. In TCRdb, the reads were re-called with MiXCR into one record per CDR3 protein. In the table there are hundreds of thousands of distinct CDR3 sequences, about two thirds of which are singletons. Sequenced input: sorted CD4+, CD8+, or CD8+CD57+ T cells (not recorded which) from PBMCs. Every receptor here comes from a human donor in good health, serving as a control. CDR3s include the opening cysteine and the closing phenylalanine or tryptophan. A D gene is named only where the DNA matches it firmly.

J gene,D gene,V gene,CDR3 protein
TRBJ2-3,-,TRBV9,CASSVRPQNTGEHTQYF
TRBJ1-6,-,TRBV7-6,CASSLVENTEAFFHF
TRBJ1-2,TRBD1,TRBV20-1,CSAREHGQGPNYGYTF
TRBJ1-1,TRBD1,TRBV20-1,CSAAQHGTGPEAFF
TRBJ2-3,-,TRBV9,CASSTRVPDTQYF
TRBJ1-4,TRBD1,TRBV20-1,CSARDRDRGNNEKLFF
TRBJ1-1,-,TRBV15,CATSTPAVGFF
TRBJ1-6,TRBD1,TRBV5-1,CASSRGQGDSPLHF
TRBJ2-7,TRBD2,TRBV9,CASSGAGGTQYLDF
TRBJ1-2,TRBD1,TRBV6-2/TRBV6-3,CASRLTGVGDGYTF
TRBJ2-3,-,TRBV5-5,CASSPGSDTQYF
TRBJ2-7,-,TRBV7-3,CASSLTVGRNEQYF
TRBJ1-2,-,TRBV25-1,CASSPEVNYGYTF
TRBJ2-7,-,TRBV7-2,CASSLGRAHHTYEQYF
TRBJ2-6,-,TRBV5-6,CASSNYGFTGANVLTF
TRBJ1-6,-,TRBV7-2,CASSLQGTPLHF
TRBJ1-2,-,TRBV6-1,CASTEGVSFYGYTF
TRBJ1-2,-,TRBV19,CASSRWGNYGYTF
TRBJ1-6,-,TRBV7-2,CASSSDGPEQYFGF
TRBJ1-5,-,TRBV11-2,CASSAGPQPQHF
TRBJ1-1,-,TRBV29-1,CSAVLTEAFF
TRBJ1-4,-,TRBV6-1,CASSAFRTNEKLFF
TRBJ2-7,-,TRBV25-1,CASSTMAVVREQYF
TRBJ2-3,-,TRBV9,CASSVAQNKDQHYF
TRBJ2-1,TRBD2,TRBV24-1,CATSDFPSGNEQFF